This TCR beta chain originates from a study of CD8 T cells in ankylosing spondylitis. V shed 4 bases and J 8 bases; nucleotides not matched to a gene: 6. The CDR3 loop spans 13 amino acids. Per germline, CDR1 SGHRS and CDR2 YFSETQ. This clonotype was recorded at least ten times. TCRdb independently ran MiXCR on the 5' RACE reads; one entry per CDR3 protein. The sample shows 130,000 or so distinct CDR3 sequences, around 7% of them seen only once. The sequenced material came from blood, either unsorted or a sorted T cell fraction (not recorded which). The clonotype originates from a male donor with ankylosing spondylitis or in good health (not recorded which). The rearrangement uses TRBV5-1 and TRBJ1-2; 9 bases line up with TRBD1. The chain's CDR3 is CASSLGQGMGYTF. The CDR3 nucleotides read TGCGCCAGCAGCCTGGGACAGGGAATGGGCTACACCTTC.